The 21 T cell receptor beta chains reported below all come from one sample, sequenced in a study of blood T cell repertoires in COVID-19. Sequencing was performed with immunoSEQ multiplex PCR; in TCRdb, only in-frame clones are kept and a portion is missing. The sample contains about 220,000 clones, about 87% of which appear only once. The sample taken for sequencing was PBMCs or T cells enriched from blood (not recorded which). The receptors originated from a woman aged 30 to 39 who had recovered from COVID-19.

The V gene is TRBV6-5, the J gene TRBJ1-6, with 10 nucleotides matching TRBD1. CDR1 is MNHEY and CDR2 is SVGAGI in the germline V gene. V gave up 6 bases and J gave up 7 bases; unmatched junction bases: 3. The CDR3 runs to 14 residues. Here the CDR3 DNA reads TGTGCCAGCAGGGGACAGGGGTTGAATTCACCCCTCCACTTT. As protein: CASRGQGLNSPLHF.

The CDR3 sequence is CASSFYKTQYF. CDR3 nucleotide sequence: TGTGCCAGCAGCTTTTACAAGACCCAGTACTTC. This chain joins TRBV5-8 and TRBJ2-5; D gene ambiguous. Germline CDR1 reads SGHTS; CDR2 reads YDEGEE. Between the trimmed V and J ends, which lost 2 bases and 6 bases, there was a span of 5 bases. The CDR3 extends over 11 amino acids.

The sample holds a few counts of this clone. The gene calls are TRBV6-5 and TRBJ1-6; TRBD1 matches 9 bases. CDR1 is MNHEY and CDR2 is SVGAGI in the germline V gene. CDR3 length: 15 residues. V was pared by 8 bases and J by 9 bases, with 11 bases of the junction left unmatched. The CDR3 DNA reads as TGTGCCAGCGGAAATTGGGACAGGGAAGGTTCACCCCTCCACTTT. Translated: CASGNWDREGSPLHF.

This chain links TRBV18 with TRBJ2-1; the D gene is possibly TRBD1 (5 bases). This CDR3 has 16 residues. Germline CDR1 and CDR2: KGHSH and LQKENI. Trimming took 6 bases from V and 0 from J, leaving 15 bases between them. The chain's CDR3 is CASSSRQLRSYNEQFF. In nucleotides, the CDR3 is TGTGCCAGCTCTTCCAGACAGCTTCGCTCCTACAATGAGCAGTTCTTC.

This clone was detected once. V is TRBV5-1 and J is TRBJ2-1; D is ambiguous. Trimming cost V 1 base and J 8 bases, with 7 bases left between them. The CDR3 is 12 residues long. CDR1 and CDR2 (germline): SGHRS, YFSETQ. The CDR3 nucleotides are TGCGCCAGCAGCTTGTATCCCGATGAGCAGTTCTTC. Protein: CASSLYPDEQFF. The variable domain in full, with the rest retrieved from reference TRBV5-1 and TRBJ2-1, is KAGVTQTPRYLIKTRGQQVTLSCSPISGHRSVSWYQQTPGQGLQFLFEYFSETQRNKGNFPGRFSGRQFSNSRSEMNVSTLELGDSALYLCASSLYPDEQFFGPGTRLTVL.

This rearrangement joins TRBV4-3 to TRBJ2-5, with D possibly TRBD2 on 5 matching bases. The V end lost 0 bases, the J end lost 1 base, and 12 bases lay between the germline ends. The V gene's germline CDR1 is LGHNA and CDR2 YSLEER. CDR3 length equals 16 residues. This chain's CDR3 is CASSQDLGSFQETQYF. CDR3 in DNA: TGCGCCAGCAGCCAAGATTTGGGGAGCTTCCAAGAGACCCAGTACTTC.

CDR3 amino acids: CASSAGQGIYNEQFF. The CDR3 DNA sequence: TGCGCCAGCAGCGCGGGACAGGGAATCTACAATGAGCAGTTCTTC. The chain is built from TRBV5-1 and TRBJ2-1, with TRBD1 matching 9 bases. Germline lookup yields CDR1 SGHRS and CDR2 YFSETQ. J was trimmed by 3 bases and V by 4 bases; bases with no gene match: 5. The CDR3 length is 15 residues.

The count of this clone is one. The chain links TRBV7-2 to TRBJ2-7, with D possibly matching TRBD1 (6 bases). Germline V gives CDR1 SGHTA, CDR2 FQGNSA. V dropped 6 bases and J dropped 2 bases, with 11 bases sitting between them. This CDR3 region has 13 residues. CDR3: CASSSDRPYEQYF. The CDR3 DNA reads as TGTGCCAGCAGTTCAGACAGGCCCTACGAGCAGTACTTC.

Written as DNA, the CDR3 is TGTGCCAGTCACTCAGGGGCGGACACCGGGGAGCTGTTTTTT. Translated: CASHSGADTGELFF. V and J are TRBV6-5 and TRBJ2-2; tentatively, D is TRBD1 (6 bases). The CDR3 totals 14 residues. In germline, CDR1 is MNHEY, CDR2 SVGAGI. Trimming removed 9 bases at V and 3 bases at J, with 14 bases between.

This chain uses TRBV7-2 with TRBJ2-2, with a possible D match to TRBD1 (6 bases). This CDR3 comprises 14 residues. With 5 bases removed from V and 3 bases from J, the gap between germline ends came to 10 bases. Germline V gives CDR1 SGHTA, CDR2 FQGNSA. CDR3 amino acids: CASSPDRYTGELFF. The CDR3 region has the DNA TGTGCCAGCAGCCCAGACAGGTACACCGGGGAGCTGTTTTTT.

In its sample, this clone was seen once. The V call is TRBV5-4, the J call TRBJ2-2; D gene uncertain. Germline V gene lookup returns CDR1 SGHNT and CDR2 YYREEE (reference sequence). CDR3 length: 13 residues. V was cut by 1 base and J by 1 base, with 2 bases left in between. CDR3 bases: TGTGCCAGCAGCTTGCGGAACACCGGGGAGCTGTTTTTT. It specifies CASSLRNTGELFF. The variable domain in full, completed from reference TRBV5-4 and TRBJ2-2, reads ETGVTQSPTHLIKTRGQQVTLRCSSQSGHNTVSWYQQALGQGPQFIFQYYREEENGRGNFPPRFSGLQFPNYSSELNVNALELDDSALYLCASSLRNTGELFFGEGSRLTVL.

The V and J genes are TRBV7-3 and TRBJ2-2; D possibly corresponds to TRBD2 (6 bases). V was cut by 6 bases and J by 0 bases, with 14 bases left in between. This CDR3 spans 16 amino acids. CDR1 and CDR2 (germline): SGHTA, FQGTGA. The CDR3 nucleotides read TGTGCCAGCAGTCCACTAGCACCGTCGAACACCGGGGAGCTGTTTTTT. Protein sequence: CASSPLAPSNTGELFF.

This chain links TRBV5-5 with TRBJ2-3, with D perhaps TRBD2 (5 bases). Trimming removed 1 base at V and 3 bases at J, with 9 bases between. The CDR3 is 14 residues long. The germline V gene encodes CDR1 SGHKS and CDR2 YYEKEE (reference sequence). The CDR3 coding sequence is TGTGCCAGCAGCTTGATGGTAGCGACAGATACGCAGTATTTT. Residues: CASSLMVATDTQYF.

The CDR3 region is CASSLLDFGLEQYF. As DNA, the CDR3 is TGTGCCAGCAGCTTATTGGACTTCGGGCTCGAGCAGTACTTC. The rearrangement links TRBV7-2 to TRBJ2-7, with D possibly TRBD2 on 5 matching bases. CDR1 and CDR2 from the germline V gene are SGHTA and FQGNSA. The CDR3 is 14 residues long. Trimming pared 2 bases from V and 6 bases from J, leaving 14 bases between.

J is TRBJ1-4 and V is TRBV10-1, with D maybe TRBD1 (6 bases). Germline CDR1 is WNHNN and CDR2 is SYGVQD (reference sequence). The CDR3 runs 18 residues. V lost 7 bases and J 0 bases, leaving 21 bases between the germline ends. The CDR3 region is CASNDRLPILATNEKLFF. CDR3 in DNA: TGCGCCAGCAATGACAGGCTTCCAATTTTAGCAACTAATGAAAAACTGTTTTTT.

The chain has TRBV2 and TRBJ2-7, with TRBD1 as a possible D gene (6 bases). The V end lost 6 bases, the J end lost 5 bases, and 23 bases lay between the germline ends. This CDR3 spans 16 amino acids. The germline CDR1 and CDR2 sequences are SNHLY and FYNNEI. This CDR3 reads CASREPLEPGADEQYF. In DNA form, the CDR3 reads TGTGCCAGCAGAGAGCCCCTCGAACCAGGGGCCGACGAGCAGTACTTC.

A few counts support this clone. This chain joins TRBV15 and TRBJ2-7; maybe TRBD1 (6 bases). The CDR3 spans 16 residues. Trimming cost V 0 bases and J 3 bases, with 15 bases left between them. The germline V gene has CDR1 LNHNV and CDR2 YYDKDF (reference sequence). The CDR3, as DNA: TGTGCCACCAGCAGAGATTTAGAACAGGGTAGCTACGAGCAGTACTTC. Protein: CATSRDLEQGSYEQYF.

The chain is built from TRBV27 and TRBJ1-5, with D possibly being TRBD1 (5 bases). V lost 8 bases, J lost 1 base, and 12 bases lay in between. In germline, CDR1 is MNHEY, CDR2 SMNVEV (reference sequence). CDR3 size: 14 residues. CDR3 in DNA: TGTGCCAGCGGCCCCAGGGAAAGCAATCAGCCCCAGCATTTT. Amino acids: CASGPRESNQPQHF.

The chain is built from TRBV12-3 or TRBV12-4 and TRBJ2-5; D is unresolved. V lost 3 bases to trimming and J lost 3 bases, with 8 bases between them. The CDR3 is made up of 13 amino acids. The chain's CDR3 is CASSFGRKETQYF. The CDR3, as DNA: TGTGCCAGCAGTTTCGGCAGGAAAGAGACCCAGTACTTC.

This chain joins TRBV10-3 and TRBJ2-3, with 9 positions matching TRBD2. The CDR3 has 17 residues. The V segment lost 2 bases and the J segment 2 bases; nucleotides outside the gene matches: 8. Germline V lookup: CDR1 ENHRY, CDR2 SYGVKD. Here the CDR3 DNA reads TGTGCCATCAGTGAGATTAGCGGGGGACGGATCACAGATACGCAGTATTTT. It codes for CAISEISGGRITDTQYF.

This clone came up many times. CDR3: CASNPGLVRNEQFF. The CDR3 nucleotides read TGCGCCAGCAACCCGGGACTAGTGAGAAATGAGCAGTTCTTC. This rearrangement joins TRBV5-1 to TRBJ2-1; the match to TRBD2 covers 8 bases. CDR1 and CDR2 from the germline V gene are SGHRS and YFSETQ. The J segment lost 7 bases and the V segment lost 6 bases, leaving 9 bases of the junction unmatched. The CDR3 length is 14 residues.